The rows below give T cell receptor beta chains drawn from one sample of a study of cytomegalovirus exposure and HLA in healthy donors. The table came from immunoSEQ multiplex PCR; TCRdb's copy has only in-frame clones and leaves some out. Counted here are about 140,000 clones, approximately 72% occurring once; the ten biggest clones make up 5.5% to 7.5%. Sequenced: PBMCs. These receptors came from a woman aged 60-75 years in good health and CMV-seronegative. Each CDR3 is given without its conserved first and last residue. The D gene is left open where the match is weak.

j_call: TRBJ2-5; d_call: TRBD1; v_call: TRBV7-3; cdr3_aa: ASSLIPGGETQY
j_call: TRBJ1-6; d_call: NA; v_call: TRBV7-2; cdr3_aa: ASSLTSYNSPLH
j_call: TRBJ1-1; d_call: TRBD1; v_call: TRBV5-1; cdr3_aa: ASSLARQGANTEAF
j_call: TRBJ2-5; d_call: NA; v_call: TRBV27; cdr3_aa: ASSETMSRGRYQETQY
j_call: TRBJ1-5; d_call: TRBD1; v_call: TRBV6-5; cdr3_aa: ATATGLSNQPQH
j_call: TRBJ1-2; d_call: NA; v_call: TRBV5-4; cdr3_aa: ASSLVGGYGYT
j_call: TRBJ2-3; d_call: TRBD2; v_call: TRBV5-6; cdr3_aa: ASRAGLGRTDTQY
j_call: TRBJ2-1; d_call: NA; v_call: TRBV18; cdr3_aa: ASSPLEWGDNEQF
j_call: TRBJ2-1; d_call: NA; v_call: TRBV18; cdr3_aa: ASSPGGGGHNEQF
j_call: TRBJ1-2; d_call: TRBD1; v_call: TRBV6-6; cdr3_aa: ASRKDRLNYGYT
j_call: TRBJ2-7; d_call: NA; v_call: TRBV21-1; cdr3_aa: ASSKEGVEQY